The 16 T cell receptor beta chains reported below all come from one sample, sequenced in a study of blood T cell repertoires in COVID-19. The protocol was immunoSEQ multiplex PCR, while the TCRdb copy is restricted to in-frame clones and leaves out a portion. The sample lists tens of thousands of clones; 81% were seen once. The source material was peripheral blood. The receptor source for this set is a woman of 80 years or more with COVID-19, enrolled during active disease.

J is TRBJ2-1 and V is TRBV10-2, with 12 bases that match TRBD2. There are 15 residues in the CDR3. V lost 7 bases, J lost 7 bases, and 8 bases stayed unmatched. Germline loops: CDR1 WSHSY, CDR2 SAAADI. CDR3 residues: CASITGTSGSNEQFF. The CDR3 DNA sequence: TGCGCCAGCATTACCGGGACTAGCGGGTCGAATGAGCAGTTCTTC.

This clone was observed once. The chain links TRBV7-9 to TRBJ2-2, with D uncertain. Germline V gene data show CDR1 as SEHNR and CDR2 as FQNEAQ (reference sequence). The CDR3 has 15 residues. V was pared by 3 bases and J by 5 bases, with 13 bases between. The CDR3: CASSFFPARTGELFF. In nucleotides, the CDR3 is TGTGCCAGCAGCTTTTTCCCTGCGAGGACCGGGGAGCTGTTTTTT.

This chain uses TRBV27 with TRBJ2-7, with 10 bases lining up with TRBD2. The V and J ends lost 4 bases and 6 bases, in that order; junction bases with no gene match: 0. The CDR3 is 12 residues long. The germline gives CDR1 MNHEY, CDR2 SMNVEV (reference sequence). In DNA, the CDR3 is TGTGCCAGCAGTTGGACTAGCGGCGAGCAGTACTTC. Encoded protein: CASSWTSGEQYF.

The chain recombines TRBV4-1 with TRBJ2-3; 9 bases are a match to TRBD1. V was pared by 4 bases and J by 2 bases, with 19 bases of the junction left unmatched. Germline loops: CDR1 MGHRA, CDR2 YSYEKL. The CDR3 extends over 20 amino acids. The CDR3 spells CASSRTGQGLRLGLTDTQYF. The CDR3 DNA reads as TGCGCCAGCAGCCGCACGGGACAGGGCCTTCGCCTCGGTCTCACAGATACGCAGTATTTT.

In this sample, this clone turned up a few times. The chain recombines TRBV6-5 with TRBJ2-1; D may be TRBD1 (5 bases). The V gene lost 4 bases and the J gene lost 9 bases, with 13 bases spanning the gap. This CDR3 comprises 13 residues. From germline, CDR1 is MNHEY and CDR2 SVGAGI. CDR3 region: CASSWPQGAEQFF. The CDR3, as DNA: TGTGCCAGCAGTTGGCCTCAGGGTGCTGAGCAGTTCTTC.

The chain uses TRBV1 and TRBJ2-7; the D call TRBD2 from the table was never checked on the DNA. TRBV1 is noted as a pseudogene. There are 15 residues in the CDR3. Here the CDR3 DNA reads TGCACCAGCAGCCAAGACGAGCGGGAGTGCCACGAGCAGTACTTC. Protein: CTSSQDERECHEQYF.

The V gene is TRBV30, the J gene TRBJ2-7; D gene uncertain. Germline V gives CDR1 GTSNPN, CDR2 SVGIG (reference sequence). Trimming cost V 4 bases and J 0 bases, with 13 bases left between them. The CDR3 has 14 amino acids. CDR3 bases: TGTGCCTGGAAGGTCATGTGGAGCTCCTACGAGCAGTACTTC. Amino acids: CAWKVMWSSYEQYF. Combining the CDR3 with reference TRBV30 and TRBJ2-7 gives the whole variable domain SQTIHQWPATLVQPVGSPLSLECTVEGTSNPNLYWYRQAAGRGLQLLFYSVGIGQISSEVPQNLSASRPQDRQFILSSKKLLLSDSGFYLCAWKVMWSSYEQYFGPGTRLTVT.

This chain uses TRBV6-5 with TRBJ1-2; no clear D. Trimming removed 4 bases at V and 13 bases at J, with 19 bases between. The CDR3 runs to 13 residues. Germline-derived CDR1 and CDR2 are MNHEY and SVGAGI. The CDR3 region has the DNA TGTGCCAGCAGTTCACTCCGGTCCGAGCTACCCACCTTC. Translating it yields CASSSLRSELPTF.

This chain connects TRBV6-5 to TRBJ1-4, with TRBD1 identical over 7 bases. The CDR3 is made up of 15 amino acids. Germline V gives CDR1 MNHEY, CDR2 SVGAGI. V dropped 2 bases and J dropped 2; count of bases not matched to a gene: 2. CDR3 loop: CASSYTTGTNEKLFF. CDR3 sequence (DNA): TGTGCCAGCAGTTACACGACAGGGACTAATGAAAAACTGTTTTTT.

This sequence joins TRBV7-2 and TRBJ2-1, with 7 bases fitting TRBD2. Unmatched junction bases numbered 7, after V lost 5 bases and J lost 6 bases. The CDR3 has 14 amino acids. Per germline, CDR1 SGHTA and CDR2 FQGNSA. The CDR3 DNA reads TGTGCCAGCAGCGCCCGGGACTATTTCAATGAGCAGTTCTTC. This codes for CASSARDYFNEQFF.

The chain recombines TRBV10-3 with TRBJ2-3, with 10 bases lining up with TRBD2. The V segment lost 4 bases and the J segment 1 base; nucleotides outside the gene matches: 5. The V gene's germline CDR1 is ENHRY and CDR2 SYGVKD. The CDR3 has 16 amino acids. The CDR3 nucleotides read TGTGCCATCAGTGGGAGGCTAGCGGGAGGCACAGATACGCAGTATTTT. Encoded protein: CAISGRLAGGTDTQYF.

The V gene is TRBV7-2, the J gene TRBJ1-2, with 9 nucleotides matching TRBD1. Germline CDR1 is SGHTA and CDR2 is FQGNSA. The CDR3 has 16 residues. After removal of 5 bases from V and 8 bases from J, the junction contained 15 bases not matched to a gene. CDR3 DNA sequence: TGTGCCAGCAGCCGCCGGGGACAGGGAAGGAGCGAAGGCTACACCTTC. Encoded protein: CASSRRGQGRSEGYTF.

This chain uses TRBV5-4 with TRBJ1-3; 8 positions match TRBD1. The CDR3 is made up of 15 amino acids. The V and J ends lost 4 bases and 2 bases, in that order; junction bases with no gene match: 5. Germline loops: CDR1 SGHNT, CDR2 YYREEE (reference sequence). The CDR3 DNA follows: TGTGCCAGCAGCCCGGGACAGGCCGCTGGAAACACCATATATTTT. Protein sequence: CASSPGQAAGNTIYF.

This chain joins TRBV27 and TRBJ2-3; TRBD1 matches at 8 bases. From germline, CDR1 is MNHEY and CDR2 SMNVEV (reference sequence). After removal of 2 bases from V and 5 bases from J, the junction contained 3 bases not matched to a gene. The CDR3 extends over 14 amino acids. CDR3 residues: CASSLGQGKDTQYF. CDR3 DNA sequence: TGTGCCAGCAGTTTAGGACAGGGAAAAGATACGCAGTATTTT.

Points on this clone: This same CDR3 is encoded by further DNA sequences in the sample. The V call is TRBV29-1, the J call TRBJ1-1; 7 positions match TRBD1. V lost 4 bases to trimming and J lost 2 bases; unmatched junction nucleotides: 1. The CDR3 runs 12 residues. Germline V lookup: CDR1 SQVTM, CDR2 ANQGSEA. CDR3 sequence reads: CSVGQGNTEAFF. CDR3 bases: TGCAGCGTTGGACAGGGCAACACTGAAGCTTTCTTT.

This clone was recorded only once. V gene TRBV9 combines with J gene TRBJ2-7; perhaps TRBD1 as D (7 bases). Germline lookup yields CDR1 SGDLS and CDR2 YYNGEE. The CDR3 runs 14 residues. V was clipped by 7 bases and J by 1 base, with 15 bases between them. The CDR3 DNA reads TGTGCCAGCGCCCAGGGGGGCATTTCCTACGAGCAGTACTTC. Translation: CASAQGGISYEQYF.